A selection of T cell receptor beta chains follows, all from one sample in a study of control samples from healthy donors and cancer patients. Generated by immunoSEQ multiplex PCR, the TCRdb table keeps only in-frame clones and is missing some. Of about 85,000 clones detected, 85% to 90% appear once; the ten largest clones hold about 7.4%. Sequences were obtained from blood. The receptors were gathered from a woman aged 55 to 70 in good health. CDR3s include the opening cysteine and the closing phenylalanine or tryptophan. A D gene is named only where the DNA matches it firmly.

d_call v_call cdr3_aa
- TRBV19 CASSVGWGNTGELFF
- TRBV5-1 CASSLGYRNTEAFF
TRBD1 TRBV28 CASSPILPTDRVYEQYF
TRBD1 TRBV9 CASSATGDGEQFF
- TRBV18 CASSPLSGASDQPQHF
TRBD2 TRBV9 CASSGLAGGTGELFF
- TRBV28 CASSLNRVRHTEAFF
TRBD1 TRBV5-4 CASSSRQGTQANYGYTF
- TRBV7-4 CASSLETSDQPQHF
TRBD1 TRBV6-5 CASSNRQTGLVF
TRBD2 TRBV28 CASSRIAGGGETQYF
- TRBV7-9 CASSSTSRTGAFF
- TRBV2 CASSGTAQETQYF
TRBD2 TRBV11-2 CASSLDTWTSGGPSEQYF
- TRBV5-1 CASSRRESSSYNEQFF
TRBD2 TRBV7-2 CASSLTSGRQETQYF
TRBD1 TRBV6-6 CASSYQSSGGGYTF
- TRBV2 CATTAGGELFF
TRBD1 TRBV15 CATRRGQGEKLFF
- TRBV4-2 CASSHAIDTEAFF
TRBD2 TRBV9 CASSVAGTSGETQYF
- TRBV4-1 CASSQDRQKNEKLFF
- TRBV5-1 CASSTYGTERTKSYEQYF
- TRBV4-1 CASSQDPWRVERQPQHF
- TRBV5-6 CASSLNAGGGYGYTF
- TRBV5-1 CASSLAFTSGNTIYF
TRBD2 TRBV27 CASSLLVSGTGELFF
- TRBV28 CASSLWGAGNTIYF
- TRBV4-1 CASSQDRGDQPQHF
TRBD1 TRBV7-2 CASSSGQGFWGYTF
TRBD2 TRBV9 CASSPWTSGGSYNEQFF
TRBD1 TRBV9 CASSVVRDRDTEAFF
- TRBV11-3 CASSLGAGRNEKLFF
- TRBV28 CASSSLGRLNTEAFF